The TCR beta chain described here comes from a study of CD8+ T cells in alopecia areata. This clone was seen more than once but under ten times. Its antigen is not identified. Treatment here: oral pan-JAK inhibitor, 5-10 mg twice daily. RNA extraction was followed by reverse transcription into cDNA, which acted as the sequencing template. Here immunoSEQ multiplex PCR was the method, and the copy in TCRdb shows in-frame clones only, minus some. Of 150,000 to 200,000 clones in the sample, roughly 60% were seen once. Findings of the study overall: Many expanded lesional clones persisted in scalp and blood during tofacitinib.

Germline values: CDR1 SGHTA, CDR2 FQGNSA. This CDR3 region has 14 residues. V was clipped by 2 bases and J by 5 bases, with 13 bases between them. The chain couples TRBV7-2 to TRBJ2-7, with a tentative D call TRBD1 (5 bases). The receptor was derived from a human donor with alopecia areata. The input for sequencing was CD4+ T cells sorted from blood, taken at week 24, from a patient treated with tofacitinib. The CDR3 coding sequence is TGTGCCAGCAGCTTATTGGGCAGGGTGGACGAGCAGTACTTC. Protein: CASSLLGRVDEQYF.